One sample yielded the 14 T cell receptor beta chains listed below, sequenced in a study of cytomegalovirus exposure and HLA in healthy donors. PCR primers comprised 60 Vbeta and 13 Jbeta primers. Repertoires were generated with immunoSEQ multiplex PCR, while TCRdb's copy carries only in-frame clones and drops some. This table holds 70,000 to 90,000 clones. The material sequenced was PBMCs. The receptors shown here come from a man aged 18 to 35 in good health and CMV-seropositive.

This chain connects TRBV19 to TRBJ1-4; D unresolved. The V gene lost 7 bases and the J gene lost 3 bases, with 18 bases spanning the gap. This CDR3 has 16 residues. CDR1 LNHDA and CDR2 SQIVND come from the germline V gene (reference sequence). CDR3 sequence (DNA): TGTGCCAGTAAGACCATCCTATCTGGGCCTAATGAAAAACTGTTTTTT. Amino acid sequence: CASKTILSGPNEKLFF.

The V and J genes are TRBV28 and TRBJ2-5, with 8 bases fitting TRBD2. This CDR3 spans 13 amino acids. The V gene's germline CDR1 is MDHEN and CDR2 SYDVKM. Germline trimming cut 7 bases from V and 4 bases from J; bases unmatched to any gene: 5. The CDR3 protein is CASTAGGVETQYF. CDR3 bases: TGTGCCAGCACCGCCGGGGGGGTAGAGACCCAGTACTTC. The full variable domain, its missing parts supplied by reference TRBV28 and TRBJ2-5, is DVKVTQSSRYLVKRTGEKVFLECVQDMDHENMFWYRQDPGLGLRLIYFSYDVKMKEKGDIPEGYSVSREKKERFSLILESASTNQTSMYLCASTAGGVETQYFGPGTRLLVL.

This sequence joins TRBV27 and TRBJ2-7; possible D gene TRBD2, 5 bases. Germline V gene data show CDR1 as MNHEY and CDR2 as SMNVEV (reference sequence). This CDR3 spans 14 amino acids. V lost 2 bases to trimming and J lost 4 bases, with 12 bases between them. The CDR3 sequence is CASSLGLRRYEQYF. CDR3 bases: TGTGCCAGCAGTTTAGGCTTGAGGAGGTACGAGCAGTACTTC.

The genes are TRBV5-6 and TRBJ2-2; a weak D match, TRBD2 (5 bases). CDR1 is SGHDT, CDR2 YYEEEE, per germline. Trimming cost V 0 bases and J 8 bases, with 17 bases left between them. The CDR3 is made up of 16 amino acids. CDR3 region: CASSLAGGPRDGELFF. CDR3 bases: TGTGCCAGCAGCTTGGCCGGAGGACCGCGAGATGGGGAGCTGTTTTTT.

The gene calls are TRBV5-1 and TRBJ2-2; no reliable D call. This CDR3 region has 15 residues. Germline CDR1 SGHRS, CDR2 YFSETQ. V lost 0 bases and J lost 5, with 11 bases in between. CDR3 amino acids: CASSLGARRTGELFF. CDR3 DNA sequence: TGCGCCAGCAGCTTGGGAGCCCGCCGGACCGGGGAGCTGTTTTTT.

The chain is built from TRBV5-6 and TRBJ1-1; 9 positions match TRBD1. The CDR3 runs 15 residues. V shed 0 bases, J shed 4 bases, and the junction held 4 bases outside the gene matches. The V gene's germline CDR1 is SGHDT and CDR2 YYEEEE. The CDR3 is CASSLGDRVTTEAFF. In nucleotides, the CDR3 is TGTGCCAGCAGCTTGGGGGACAGGGTAACCACTGAAGCTTTCTTT.

CDR3 coding DNA: TGCGCCAGCAGCGTGGATGGGACTTCCCGCACTGAAGCTTTCTTT. The encoded protein is CASSVDGTSRTEAFF. This sequence joins TRBV5-1 and TRBJ1-1; maybe TRBD1 (5 bases). Germline values: CDR1 SGHRS, CDR2 YFSETQ. Trimming shortened V by 4 bases and J by 4 bases, and 17 bases separated the two germline ends. The CDR3 is made up of 15 amino acids.

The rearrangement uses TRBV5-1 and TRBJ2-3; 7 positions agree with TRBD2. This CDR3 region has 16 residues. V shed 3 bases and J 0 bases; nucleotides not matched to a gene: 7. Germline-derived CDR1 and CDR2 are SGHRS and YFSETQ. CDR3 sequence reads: CASSSPPGRSTDTQYF. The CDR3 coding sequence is TGCGCCAGCAGCTCCCCCCCCGGGAGGAGCACAGATACGCAGTATTTT.

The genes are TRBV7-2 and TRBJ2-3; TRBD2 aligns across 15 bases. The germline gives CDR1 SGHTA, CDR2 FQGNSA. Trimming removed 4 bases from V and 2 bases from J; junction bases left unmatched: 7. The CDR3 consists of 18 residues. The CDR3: CASSYRGTSGRNTDTQYF. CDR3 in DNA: TGTGCCAGCAGCTACCGAGGGACTAGCGGGAGGAACACAGATACGCAGTATTTT.

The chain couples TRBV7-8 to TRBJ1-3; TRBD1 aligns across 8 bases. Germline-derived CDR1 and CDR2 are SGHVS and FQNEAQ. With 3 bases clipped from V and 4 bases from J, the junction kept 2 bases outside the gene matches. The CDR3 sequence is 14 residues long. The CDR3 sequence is CASSLRQGGNTIYF. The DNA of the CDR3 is TGTGCCAGCAGCTTGAGACAGGGGGGAAACACCATATATTTT.

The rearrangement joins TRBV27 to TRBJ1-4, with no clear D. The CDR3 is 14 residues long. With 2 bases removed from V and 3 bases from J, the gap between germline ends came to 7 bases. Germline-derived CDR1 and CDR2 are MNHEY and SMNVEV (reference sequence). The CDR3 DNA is TGTGCCAGCAGTTTAAATGTAGCTAATGAAAAACTGTTTTTT. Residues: CASSLNVANEKLFF.

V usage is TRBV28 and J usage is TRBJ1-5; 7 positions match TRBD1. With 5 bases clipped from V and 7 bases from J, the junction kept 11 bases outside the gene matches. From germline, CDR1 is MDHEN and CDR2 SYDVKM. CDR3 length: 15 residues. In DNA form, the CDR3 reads TGTGCCAGCAGTCGCCCGGGACAGCGGGCCCAGCCCCAGCATTTT. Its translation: CASSRPGQRAQPQHF.

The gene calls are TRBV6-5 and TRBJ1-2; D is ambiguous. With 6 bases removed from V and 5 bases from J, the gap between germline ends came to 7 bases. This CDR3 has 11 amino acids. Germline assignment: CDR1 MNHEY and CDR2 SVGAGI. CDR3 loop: CASRGLYGYTF. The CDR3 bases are TGTGCCAGCAGGGGCTTATATGGCTACACCTTC.

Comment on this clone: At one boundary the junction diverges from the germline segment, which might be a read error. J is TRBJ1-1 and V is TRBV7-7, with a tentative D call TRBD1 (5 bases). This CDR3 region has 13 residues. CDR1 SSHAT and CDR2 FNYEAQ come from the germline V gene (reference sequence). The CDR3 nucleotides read TGTGCTAGCAGCTTAGGACAGAACACTGAAGCTTTCTTT. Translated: CASSLGQNTEAFF.